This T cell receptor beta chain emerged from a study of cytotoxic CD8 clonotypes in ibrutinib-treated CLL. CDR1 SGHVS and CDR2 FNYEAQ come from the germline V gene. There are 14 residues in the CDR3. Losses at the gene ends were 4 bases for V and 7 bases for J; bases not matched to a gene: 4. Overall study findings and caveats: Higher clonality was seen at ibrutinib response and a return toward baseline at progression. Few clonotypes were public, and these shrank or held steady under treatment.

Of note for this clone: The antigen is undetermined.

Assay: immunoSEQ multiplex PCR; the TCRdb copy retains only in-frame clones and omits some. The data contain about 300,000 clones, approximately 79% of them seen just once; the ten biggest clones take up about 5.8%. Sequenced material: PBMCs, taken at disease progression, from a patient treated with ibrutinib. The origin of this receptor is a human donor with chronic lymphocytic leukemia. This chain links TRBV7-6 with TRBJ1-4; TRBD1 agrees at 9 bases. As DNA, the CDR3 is TGTGCCAGCAGCTCCGGGACAGGGTCTGAAAAACTGTTTTTT. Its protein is CASSSGTGSEKLFF.